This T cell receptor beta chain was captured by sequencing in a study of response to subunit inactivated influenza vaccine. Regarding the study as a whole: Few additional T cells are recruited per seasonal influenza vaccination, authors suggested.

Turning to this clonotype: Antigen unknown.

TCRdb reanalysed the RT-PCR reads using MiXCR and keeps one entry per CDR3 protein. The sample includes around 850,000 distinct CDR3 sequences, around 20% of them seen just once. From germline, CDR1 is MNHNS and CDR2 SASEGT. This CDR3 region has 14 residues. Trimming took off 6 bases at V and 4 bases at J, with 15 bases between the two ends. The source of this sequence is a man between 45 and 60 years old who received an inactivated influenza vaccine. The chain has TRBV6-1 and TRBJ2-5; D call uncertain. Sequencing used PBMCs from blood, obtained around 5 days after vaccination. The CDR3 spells CASSLWMFSETQYF. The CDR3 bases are TGTGCCAGCAGCTTGTGGATGTTCTCAGAGACCCAGTACTTC.